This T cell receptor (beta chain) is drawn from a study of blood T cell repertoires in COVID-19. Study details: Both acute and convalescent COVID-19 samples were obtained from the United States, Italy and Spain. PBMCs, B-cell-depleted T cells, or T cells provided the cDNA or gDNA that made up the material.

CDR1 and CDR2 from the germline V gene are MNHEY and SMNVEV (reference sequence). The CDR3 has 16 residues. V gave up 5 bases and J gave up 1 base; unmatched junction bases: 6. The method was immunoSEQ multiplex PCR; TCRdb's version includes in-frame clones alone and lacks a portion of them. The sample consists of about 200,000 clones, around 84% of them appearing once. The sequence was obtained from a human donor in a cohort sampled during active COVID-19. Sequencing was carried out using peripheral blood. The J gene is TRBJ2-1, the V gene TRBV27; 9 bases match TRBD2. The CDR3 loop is CASSKASGGSYNEQFF. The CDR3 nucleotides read TGTGCCAGCAGTAAAGCCAGCGGGGGGTCCTACAATGAGCAGTTCTTC.